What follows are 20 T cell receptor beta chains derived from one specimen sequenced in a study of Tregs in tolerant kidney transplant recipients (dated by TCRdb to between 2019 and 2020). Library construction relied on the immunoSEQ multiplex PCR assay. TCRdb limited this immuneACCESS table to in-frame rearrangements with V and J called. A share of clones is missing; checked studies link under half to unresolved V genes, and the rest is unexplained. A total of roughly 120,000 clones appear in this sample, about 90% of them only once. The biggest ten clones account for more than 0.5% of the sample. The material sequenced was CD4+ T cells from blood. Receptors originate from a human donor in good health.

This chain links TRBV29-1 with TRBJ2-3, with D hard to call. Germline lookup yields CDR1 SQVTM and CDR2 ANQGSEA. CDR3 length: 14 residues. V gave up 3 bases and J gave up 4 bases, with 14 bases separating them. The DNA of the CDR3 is TGCAGCGTTGATACAGCGTTTGTTTCAGATACGCAGTATTTT. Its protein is CSVDTAFVSDTQYF.

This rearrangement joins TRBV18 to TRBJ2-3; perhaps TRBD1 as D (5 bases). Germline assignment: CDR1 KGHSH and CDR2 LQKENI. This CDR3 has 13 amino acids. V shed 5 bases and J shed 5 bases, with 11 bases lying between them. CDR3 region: CASSSQGKDTQYF. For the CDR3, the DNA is TGTGCCAGCTCAAGTCAGGGCAAAGATACGCAGTATTTT.

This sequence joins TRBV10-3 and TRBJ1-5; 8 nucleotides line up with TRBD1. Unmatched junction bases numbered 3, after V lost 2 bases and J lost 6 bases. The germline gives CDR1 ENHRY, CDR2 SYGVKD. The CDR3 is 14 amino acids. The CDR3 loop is CAISEDRGGQPQHF. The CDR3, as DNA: TGTGCCATCAGTGAGGACAGGGGAGGTCAGCCCCAGCATTTT.

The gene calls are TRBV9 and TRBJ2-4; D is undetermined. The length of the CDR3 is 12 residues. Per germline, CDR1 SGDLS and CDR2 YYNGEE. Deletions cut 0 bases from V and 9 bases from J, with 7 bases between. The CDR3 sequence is CASSVGFGIQYF. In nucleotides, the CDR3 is TGTGCCAGCAGCGTAGGGTTTGGCATTCAGTACTTC.

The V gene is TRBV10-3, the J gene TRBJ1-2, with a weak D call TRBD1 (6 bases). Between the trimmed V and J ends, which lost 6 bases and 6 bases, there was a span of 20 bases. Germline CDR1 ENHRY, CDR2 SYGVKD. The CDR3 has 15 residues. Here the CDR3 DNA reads TGTGCCATCAGCCAGTTGGACAGAGGGGGGAATGGCTACACCTTC. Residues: CAISQLDRGGNGYTF.

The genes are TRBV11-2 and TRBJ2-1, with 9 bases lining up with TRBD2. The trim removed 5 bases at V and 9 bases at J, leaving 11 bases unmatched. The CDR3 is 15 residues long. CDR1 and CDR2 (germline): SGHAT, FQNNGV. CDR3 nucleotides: TGTGCCAGCAGCGCCCTACGCGGGAGGGCCGGTGAGCAGTTCTTC. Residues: CASSALRGRAGEQFF.

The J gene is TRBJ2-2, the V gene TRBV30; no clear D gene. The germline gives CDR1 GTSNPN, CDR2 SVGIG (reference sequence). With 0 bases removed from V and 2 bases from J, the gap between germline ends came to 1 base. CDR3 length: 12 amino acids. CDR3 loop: CAWSVNTGELFF. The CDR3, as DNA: TGTGCCTGGAGTGTAAACACCGGGGAGCTGTTTTTT.

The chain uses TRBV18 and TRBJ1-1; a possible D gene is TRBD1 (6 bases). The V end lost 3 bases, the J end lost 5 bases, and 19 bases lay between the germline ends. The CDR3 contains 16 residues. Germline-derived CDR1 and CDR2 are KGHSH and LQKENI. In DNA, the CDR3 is TGTGCCAGCTCACCGACAGTTGCAGGGGCGCGGACTGAAGCTTTCTTT. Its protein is CASSPTVAGARTEAFF. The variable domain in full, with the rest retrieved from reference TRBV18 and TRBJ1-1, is NAGVMQNPRHLVRRRGQEARLRCSPMKGHSHVYWYRQLPEEGLKFMVYLQKENIIDESGMPKERFSAEFPKEGPSILRIQQVVRGDSAAYFCASSPTVAGARTEAFFGQGTRLTVV.

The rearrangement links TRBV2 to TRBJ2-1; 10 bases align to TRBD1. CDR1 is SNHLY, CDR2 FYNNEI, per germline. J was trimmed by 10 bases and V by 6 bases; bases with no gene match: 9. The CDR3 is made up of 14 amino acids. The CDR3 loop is CASRPGQGTREQFF. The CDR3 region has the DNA TGTGCCAGCAGGCCGGGACAGGGGACAAGAGAGCAGTTCTTC.

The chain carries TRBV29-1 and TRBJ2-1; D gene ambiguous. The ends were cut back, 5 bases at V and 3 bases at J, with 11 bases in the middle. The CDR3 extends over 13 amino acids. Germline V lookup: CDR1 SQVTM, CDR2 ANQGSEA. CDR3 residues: CSVPAESYNEQFF. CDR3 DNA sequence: TGCAGCGTTCCTGCGGAAAGCTACAATGAGCAGTTCTTC.

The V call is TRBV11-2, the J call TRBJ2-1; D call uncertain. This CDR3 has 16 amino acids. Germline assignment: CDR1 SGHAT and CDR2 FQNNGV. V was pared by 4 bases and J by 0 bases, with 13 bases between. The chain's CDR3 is CASSSVWVSSYNEQFF. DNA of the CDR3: TGTGCCAGCAGCTCCGTTTGGGTCAGCTCCTACAATGAGCAGTTCTTC.

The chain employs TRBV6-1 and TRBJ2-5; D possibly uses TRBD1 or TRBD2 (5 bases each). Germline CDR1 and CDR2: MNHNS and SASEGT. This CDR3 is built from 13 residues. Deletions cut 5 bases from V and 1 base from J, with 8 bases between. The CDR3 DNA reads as TGTGCCAGCAGTCCGGGACCCCAAGAGACCCAGTACTTC. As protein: CASSPGPQETQYF.

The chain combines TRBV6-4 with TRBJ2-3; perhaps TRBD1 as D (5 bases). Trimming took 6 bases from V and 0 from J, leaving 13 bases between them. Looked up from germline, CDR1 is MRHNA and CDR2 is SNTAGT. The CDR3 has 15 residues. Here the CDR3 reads CASRLDSLSTDTQYF. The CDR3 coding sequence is TGTGCCAGCAGGCTAGACAGCCTTAGCACAGATACGCAGTATTTT.

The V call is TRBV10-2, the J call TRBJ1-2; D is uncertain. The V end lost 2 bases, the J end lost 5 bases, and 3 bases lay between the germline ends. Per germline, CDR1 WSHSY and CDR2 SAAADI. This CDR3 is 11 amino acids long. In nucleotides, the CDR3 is TGCGCCAGCAGTGAGCGGTATGGCTACACCTTC. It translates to CASSERYGYTF.

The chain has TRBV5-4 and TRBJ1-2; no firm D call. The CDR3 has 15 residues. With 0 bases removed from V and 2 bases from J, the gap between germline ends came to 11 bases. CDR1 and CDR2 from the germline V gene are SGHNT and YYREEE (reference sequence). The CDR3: CASSLEPERNYGYTF. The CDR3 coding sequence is TGTGCCAGCAGCTTGGAGCCGGAACGAAACTATGGCTACACCTTC.

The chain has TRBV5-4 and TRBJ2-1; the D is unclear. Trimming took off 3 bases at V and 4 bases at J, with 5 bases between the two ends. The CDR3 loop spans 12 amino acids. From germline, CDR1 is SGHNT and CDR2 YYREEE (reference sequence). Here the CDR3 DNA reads TGTGCCAGCAGCTGGGATTACAATGAGCAGTTCTTC. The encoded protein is CASSWDYNEQFF. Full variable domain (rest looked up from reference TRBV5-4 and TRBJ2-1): ETGVTQSPTHLIKTRGQQVTLRCSSQSGHNTVSWYQQALGQGPQFIFQYYREEENGRGNFPPRFSGLQFPNYSSELNVNALELDDSALYLCASSWDYNEQFFGPGTRLTVL.

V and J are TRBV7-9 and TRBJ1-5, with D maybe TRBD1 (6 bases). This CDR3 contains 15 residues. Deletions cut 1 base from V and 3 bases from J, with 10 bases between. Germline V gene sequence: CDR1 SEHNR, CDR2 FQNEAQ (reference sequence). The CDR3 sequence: CASSLGQGYNQPQHF. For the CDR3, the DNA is TGTGCCAGCAGCTTAGGGCAGGGGTACAATCAGCCCCAGCATTTT.

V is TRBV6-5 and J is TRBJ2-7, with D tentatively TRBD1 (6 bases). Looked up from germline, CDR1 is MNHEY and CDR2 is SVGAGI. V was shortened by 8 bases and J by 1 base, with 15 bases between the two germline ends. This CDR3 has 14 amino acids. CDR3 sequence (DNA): TGTGCCAGCCGCCGGGACACCCTGTCCTACGAGCAGTACTTC. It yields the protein CASRRDTLSYEQYF.

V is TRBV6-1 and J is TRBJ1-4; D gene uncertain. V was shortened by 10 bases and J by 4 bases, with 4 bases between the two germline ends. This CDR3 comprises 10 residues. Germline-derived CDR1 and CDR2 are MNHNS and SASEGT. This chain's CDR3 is CATFNEKLFF. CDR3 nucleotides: TGTGCCACCTTTAATGAAAAACTGTTTTTT.

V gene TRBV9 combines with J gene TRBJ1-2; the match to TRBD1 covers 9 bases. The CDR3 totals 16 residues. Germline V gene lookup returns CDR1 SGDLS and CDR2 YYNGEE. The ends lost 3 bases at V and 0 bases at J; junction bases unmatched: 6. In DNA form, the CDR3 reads TGTGCCAGCAGCGAACAGGGGGCCAAAGCTAACTATGGCTACACCTTC. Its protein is CASSEQGAKANYGYTF.